This is a list of T cell receptor beta chains from one sample in a study of shared clonotypes between healthy human individuals. Only in-frame clones appear in the TCRdb table, and some are missing; sequencing was by immunoSEQ multiplex PCR. Counted here are about 1 million clones, 75% occurring once; the ten biggest clones make up about 1.5%. Sequencing was carried out using memory CD4+ T cells sorted from blood. Source of these receptors: a man aged 18 to 29 in good health. Each CDR3 is given with its conserved first and last residue. Fields, in order: J gene, V gene, clone size, D gene, CDR3 protein, CDR3 DNA. The D gene is left open where the match is weak. Where a row states a size, it is once, few, many or the class of an expanded clone; other rows omit it.

J: TRBJ1-1
V: TRBV6-5
size: .
D: .
CDR3: CATEPKGNTEAFF
DNA: TGTGCCACTGAACCCAAGGGGAACACTGAAGCTTTCTTT

J: TRBJ2-7
V: TRBV27
size: .
D: .
CDR3: CASSFAGLEQYF
DNA: TGTGCCAGCAGTTTTGCGGGTCTGGAGCAGTACTTC

J: TRBJ2-7
V: TRBV7-3
size: .
D: .
CDR3: CASSPPGLAYEQYF
DNA: TGTGCCAGCAGCCCCCCTGGTCTGGCCTACGAGCAGTACTTC

J: TRBJ2-7
V: TRBV6-5
size: once
D: TRBD2
CDR3: CASSYSASGRVEQYF
DNA: TGTGCCAGCAGTTACTCGGCTAGCGGGAGGGTCGAGCAGTACTTC

J: TRBJ2-7
V: TRBV9
size: few
D: .
CDR3: CASSVEGERSYEQYF
DNA: TGTGCCAGCAGCGTAGAGGGGGAGAGATCCTACGAGCAGTACTTC

J: TRBJ2-7
V: TRBV28
size: once
D: .
CDR3: CASSLGTRGEQYF
DNA: TGTGCCAGCAGTTTAGGCACTAGGGGCGAGCAGTACTTC

J: TRBJ1-2
V: TRBV6-4
size: .
D: TRBD1
CDR3: CASSESTGAAGYTF
DNA: TGTGCCAGCAGCGAAAGCACAGGGGCGGCTGGCTACACCTTC

J: TRBJ2-5
V: TRBV28
size: once
D: TRBD1
CDR3: CASSSTGKETQYF
DNA: TGTGCCAGCAGTTCGACAGGGAAAGAGACCCAGTACTTC

J: TRBJ2-2
V: TRBV7-9
size: .
D: .
CDR3: CASRHRSSMNTGELFF
DNA: TGTGCCAGCAGACATAGGTCGTCAATGAACACCGGGGAGCTGTTTTTT

J: TRBJ2-1
V: TRBV6-1
size: .
D: .
CDR3: CASSLWGAEEQFF
DNA: TGTGCCAGCAGTTTGTGGGGGGCTGAGGAGCAGTTCTTC

J: TRBJ2-5
V: TRBV9
size: .
D: .
CDR3: CASSGGVGETQYF
DNA: TGTGCCAGCAGCGGAGGGGTAGGAGAGACCCAGTACTTC

J: TRBJ1-1
V: TRBV16
size: .
D: .
CDR3: CASSQSQGRVAFF
DNA: TGTGCCAGCAGCCAAAGCCAGGGGAGGGTGGCTTTCTTT